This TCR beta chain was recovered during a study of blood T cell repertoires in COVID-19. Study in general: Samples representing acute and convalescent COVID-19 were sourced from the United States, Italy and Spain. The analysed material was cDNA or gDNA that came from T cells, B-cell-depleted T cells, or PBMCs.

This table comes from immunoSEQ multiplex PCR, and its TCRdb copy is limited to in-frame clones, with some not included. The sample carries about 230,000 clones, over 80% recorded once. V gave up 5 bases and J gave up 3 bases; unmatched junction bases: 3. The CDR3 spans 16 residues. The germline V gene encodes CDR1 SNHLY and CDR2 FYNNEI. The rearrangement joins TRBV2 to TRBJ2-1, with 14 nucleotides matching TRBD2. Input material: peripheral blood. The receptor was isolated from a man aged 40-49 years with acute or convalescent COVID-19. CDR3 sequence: CASSLTSGRGYNEQFF. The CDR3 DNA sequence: TGTGCCAGCAGTCTGACTAGCGGGAGGGGCTACAATGAGCAGTTCTTC.